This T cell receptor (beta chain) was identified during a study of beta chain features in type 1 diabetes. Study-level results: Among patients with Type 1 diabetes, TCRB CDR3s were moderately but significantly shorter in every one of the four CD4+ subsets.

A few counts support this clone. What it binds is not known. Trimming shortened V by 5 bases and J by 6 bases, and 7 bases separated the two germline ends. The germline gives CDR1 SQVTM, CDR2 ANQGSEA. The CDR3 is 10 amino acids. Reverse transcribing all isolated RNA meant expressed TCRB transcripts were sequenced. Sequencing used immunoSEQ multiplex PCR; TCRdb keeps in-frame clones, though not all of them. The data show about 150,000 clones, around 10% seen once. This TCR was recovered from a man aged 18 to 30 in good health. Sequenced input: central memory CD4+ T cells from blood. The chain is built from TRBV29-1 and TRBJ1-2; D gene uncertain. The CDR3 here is CSVQGNGYTF. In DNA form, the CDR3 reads TGCAGCGTTCAAGGGAATGGCTACACCTTC.